The TCR beta chain under discussion was sequenced for a study of blood T cell dynamics during melanoma immunotherapy. As for the study in general: Metastatic melanoma patients received first-line pembrolizumab or nivolumab plus ipilimumab.

The assay was immunoSEQ multiplex PCR, and TCRdb's table has in-frame clones only and misses some. The table lists about 6,200 clones, around three quarters of them singletons. The sample's time point: week 3, after first cycle of checkpoint inhibitor. Disease control meant complete response, partial response or stable disease at 12 weeks. No patient had earlier systemic cancer treatment, concurrent immunosuppressants, or another active cancer. The CDR3 consists of 16 residues. The germline CDR1 and CDR2 sequences are LNHDA and SQIVND (reference sequence). Trimming shortened V by 2 bases and J by 1 base, and 12 bases separated the two germline ends.

The source was blood, collected from a patient treated with checkpoint blockade. The J gene is TRBJ2-1, the V gene TRBV19; D ambiguous. The source of this sequence is a human donor with melanoma. The CDR3 sequence is CASSIRRTQSYNEQFF. The CDR3 DNA sequence: TGTGCCAGTAGTATAAGGCGGACGCAATCCTACAATGAGCAGTTCTTC.